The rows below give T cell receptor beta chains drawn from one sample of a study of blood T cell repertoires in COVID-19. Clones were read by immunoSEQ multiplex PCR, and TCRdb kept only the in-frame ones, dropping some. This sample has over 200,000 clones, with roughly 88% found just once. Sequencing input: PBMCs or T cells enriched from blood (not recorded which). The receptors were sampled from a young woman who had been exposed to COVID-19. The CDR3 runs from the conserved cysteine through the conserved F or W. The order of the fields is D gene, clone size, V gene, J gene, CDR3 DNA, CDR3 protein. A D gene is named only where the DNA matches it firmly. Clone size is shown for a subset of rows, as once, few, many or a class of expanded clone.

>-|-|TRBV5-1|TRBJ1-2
TGCGCCAGCAGCAAGACAGACAGGCCACTTAACTATGGCTACACCTTC
CASSKTDRPLNYGYTF
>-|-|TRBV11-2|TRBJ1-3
TGTGCCAGCAGCTTAGATCGGAGGAACACCATATATTTT
CASSLDRRNTIYF
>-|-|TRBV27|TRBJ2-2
TGTGCCAGCAGTTTTTTAAACCCCCGGACTATCGCCGGGGAGCTGTTTTTT
CASSFLNPRTIAGELFF
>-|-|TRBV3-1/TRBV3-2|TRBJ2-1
TGTGCCAGCAGCCTTGACTACAACGACAATGAGCAGTTCTTC
CASSLDYNDNEQFF
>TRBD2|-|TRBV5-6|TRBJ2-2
TGTGCCAGCAGCCTACTAGCGTCTACGACCGGGGAGCTGTTTTTT
CASSLLASTTGELFF
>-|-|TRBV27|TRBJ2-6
TGTGCCAGCAGCCTATCCTTAGGCGGGATCTCCGTCCTGACTTTC
CASSLSLGGISVLTF
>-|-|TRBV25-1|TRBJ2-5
TGTGCCAGCAGTGACCCCCGGGCGGGACCCCAAGAGACCCAGTACTTC
CASSDPRAGPQETQYF
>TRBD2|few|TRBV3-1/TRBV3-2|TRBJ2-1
TGTGCCAGCAGCCCGGGACTAGCGGTGTGGAGCTCCTACAATGAGCAGTTCTTC
CASSPGLAVWSSYNEQFF
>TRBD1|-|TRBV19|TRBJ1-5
TGTGCCAGTAGTTTCGGACAGGGAGAAAATCAGCCCCAGCATTTT
CASSFGQGENQPQHF
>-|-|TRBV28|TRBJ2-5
TGTGCCAGCAGTTTAGGGGGACTGAGGGAGACCCAGTACTTC
CASSLGGLRETQYF